This T cell receptor (beta chain) was recovered during a study of blood T cell repertoires in COVID-19. The CDR3 is 15 residues long. Trimming stripped 2 bases from V and 4 bases from J, with 15 bases between. CDR1 is SGDLS and CDR2 is YYNGEE in the germline V gene. Per the original methods: Reference gene primer amplification gave estimated nucleated cell counts. Measured with immunoSEQ multiplex PCR; TCRdb has only the in-frame clones, and not every one. V and J calls and clone size are given by that table; D and trimming were obtained from the DNA. The profile shows some 65,000 clones, 85% of them singletons.

The source of this sequence is a man older than 75 with acute or convalescent COVID-19. The material sequenced was peripheral blood. This rearrangement joins TRBV9 to TRBJ2-5, with unresolved D. CDR3 sequence (DNA): TGTGCCAGCAGCGTCTTTGCCTTAGGCGGAGAGACCCAGTACTTC. Its protein is CASSVFALGGETQYF.